The entry below gives a single T cell receptor beta chain sequence along with its context. No antigen is known for it. Time point given: blood 4 weeks post-SBRT, at nephrectomy. This sample's treatment: 15 Gy SBRT to primary tumor, nephrectomy 4 weeks later. Nephrectomy followed 15 Gy stereotactic body radiation by 4 weeks. After SBRT, blood was collected at 2 and 4 weeks, plus baseline. Trimming left V 1 base short and J 8 bases short, with 17 bases between. CDR3 length equals 16 residues. Germline V gene lookup returns CDR1 MGHRA and CDR2 YSYEKL. This sample was included in a study of radiation and T cells in renal cell carcinoma. Study-wide findings and caveats: No pretreatment tumor biopsies were available for baseline clonotypes.

Data came from immunoSEQ multiplex PCR; TCRdb stores just in-frame clones and leaves some out. The table includes approximately 170,000 clones, 88% detected once. The material sequenced was blood, taken from a patient whose treatment included radiotherapy and nephrectomy. The sequence was collected from a woman aged 50 to 60 with renal cell carcinoma. This chain connects TRBV4-1 to TRBJ1-4, with no clear D. The CDR3 DNA sequence: TGCGCCAGCAGCCAAGGCGCAATCCGGGAGCCCGAAAAACTGTTTTTT. Its translation is CASSQGAIREPEKLFF.